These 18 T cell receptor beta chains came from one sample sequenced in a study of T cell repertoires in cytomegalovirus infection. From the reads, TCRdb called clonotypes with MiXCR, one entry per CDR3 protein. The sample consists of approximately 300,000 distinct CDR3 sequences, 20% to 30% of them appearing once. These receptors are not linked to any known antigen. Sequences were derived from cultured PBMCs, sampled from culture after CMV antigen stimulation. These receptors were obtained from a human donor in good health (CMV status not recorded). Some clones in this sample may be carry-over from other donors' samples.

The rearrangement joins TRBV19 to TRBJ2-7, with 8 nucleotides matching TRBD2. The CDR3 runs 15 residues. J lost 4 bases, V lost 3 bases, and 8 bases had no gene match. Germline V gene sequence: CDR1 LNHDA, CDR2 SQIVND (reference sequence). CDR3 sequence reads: CASSIFSGSAYEQYF. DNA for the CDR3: TGTGCCAGTAGTATTTTCAGCGGGAGTGCGTACGAGCAGTACTTC.

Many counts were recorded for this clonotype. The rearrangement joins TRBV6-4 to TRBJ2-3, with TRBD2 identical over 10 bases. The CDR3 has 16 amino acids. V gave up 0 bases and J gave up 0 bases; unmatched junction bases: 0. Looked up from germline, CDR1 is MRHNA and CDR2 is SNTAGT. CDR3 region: CASSDSTSGSTDTQYF. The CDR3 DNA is TGTGCCAGCAGTGACTCGACTAGCGGGAGCACAGATACGCAGTATTTT.

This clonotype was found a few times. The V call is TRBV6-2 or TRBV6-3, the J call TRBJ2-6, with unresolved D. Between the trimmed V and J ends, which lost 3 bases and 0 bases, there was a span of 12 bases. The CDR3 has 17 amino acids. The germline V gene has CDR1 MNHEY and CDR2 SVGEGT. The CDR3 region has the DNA TGTGCCAGCAGTTATTCGCTCGCTACCTCTGGGGCCAACGTCCTGACTTTC. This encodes CASSYSLATSGANVLTF.

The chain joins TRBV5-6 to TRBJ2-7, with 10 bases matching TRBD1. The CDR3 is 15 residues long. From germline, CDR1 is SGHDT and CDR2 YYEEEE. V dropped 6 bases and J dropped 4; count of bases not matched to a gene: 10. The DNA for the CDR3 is TGTGCCAGCAACCGTCCGGGACAGGGGCGATACGAGCAGTACTTC. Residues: CASNRPGQGRYEQYF.

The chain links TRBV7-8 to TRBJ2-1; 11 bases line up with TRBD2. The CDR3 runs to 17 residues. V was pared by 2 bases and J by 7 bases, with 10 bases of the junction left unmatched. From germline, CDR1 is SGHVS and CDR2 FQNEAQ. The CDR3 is CASSLSTSGTVANEQFF. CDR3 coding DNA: TGTGCCAGCAGCTTATCGACTAGCGGGACGGTGGCGAATGAGCAGTTCTTC.

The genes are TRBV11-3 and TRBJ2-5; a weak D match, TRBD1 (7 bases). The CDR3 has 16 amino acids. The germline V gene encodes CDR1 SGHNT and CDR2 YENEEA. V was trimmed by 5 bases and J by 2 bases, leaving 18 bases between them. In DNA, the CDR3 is TGTGCCAGCAGCACCTCTGGGCCAGGGGGGCAAGAGACCCAGTACTTC. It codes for CASSTSGPGGQETQYF.

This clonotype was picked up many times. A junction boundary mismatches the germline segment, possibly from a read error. The CDR3 reads CASRLGISEQFF. CDR3 coding DNA: TGTGCCAGCAGATTAGGAATTAGTGAGCAGTTCTTC. The genes are TRBV7-2 and TRBJ2-1; no clear D gene. This CDR3 comprises 12 residues. Germline-derived CDR1 and CDR2 are SGHTA and FQGNSA.

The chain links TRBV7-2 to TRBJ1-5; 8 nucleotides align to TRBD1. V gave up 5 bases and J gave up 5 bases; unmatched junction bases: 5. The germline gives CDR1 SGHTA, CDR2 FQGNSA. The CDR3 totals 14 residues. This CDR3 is CASSRADRDQPQHF. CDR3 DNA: TGTGCCAGCAGCCGAGCGGACAGGGATCAGCCCCAGCATTTT.

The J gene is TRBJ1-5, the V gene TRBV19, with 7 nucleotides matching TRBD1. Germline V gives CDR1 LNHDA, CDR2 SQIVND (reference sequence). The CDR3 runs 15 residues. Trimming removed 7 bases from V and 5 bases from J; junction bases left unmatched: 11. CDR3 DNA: TGTGCCAGTACCGATCAGGGGGGTGGGTATCAGCCCCAGCATTTT. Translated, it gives CASTDQGGGYQPQHF.

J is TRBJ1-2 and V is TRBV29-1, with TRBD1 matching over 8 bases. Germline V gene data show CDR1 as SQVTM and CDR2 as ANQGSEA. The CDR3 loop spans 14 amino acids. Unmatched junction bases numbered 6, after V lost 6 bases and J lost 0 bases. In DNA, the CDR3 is TGCAGCGTCCAGACAGGGGCCCCTAACTATGGCTACACCTTC. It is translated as CSVQTGAPNYGYTF.

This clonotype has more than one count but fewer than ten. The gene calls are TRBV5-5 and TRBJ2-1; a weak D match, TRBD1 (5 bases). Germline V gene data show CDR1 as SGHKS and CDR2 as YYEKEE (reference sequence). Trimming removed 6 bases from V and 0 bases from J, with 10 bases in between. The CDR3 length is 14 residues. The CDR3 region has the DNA TGTGCCAGCAAGGGGTATTACTCCTACAATGAGCAGTTCTTC. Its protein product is CASKGYYSYNEQFF.

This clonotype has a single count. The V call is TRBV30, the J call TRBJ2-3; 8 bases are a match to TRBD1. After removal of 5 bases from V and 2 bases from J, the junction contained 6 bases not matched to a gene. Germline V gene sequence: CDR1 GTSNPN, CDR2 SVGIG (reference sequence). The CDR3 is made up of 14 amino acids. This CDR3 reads CAWGTGSYTDTQYF. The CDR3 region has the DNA TGTGCCTGGGGGACAGGAAGTTACACAGATACGCAGTATTTT.

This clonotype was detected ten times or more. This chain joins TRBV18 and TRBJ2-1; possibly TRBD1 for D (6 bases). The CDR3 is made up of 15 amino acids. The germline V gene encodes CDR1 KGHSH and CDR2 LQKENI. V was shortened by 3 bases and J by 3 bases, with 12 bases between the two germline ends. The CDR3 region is CASSPSRDIYNEQFF. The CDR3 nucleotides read TGTGCCAGCTCACCGTCCCGGGACATCTACAATGAGCAGTTCTTC.

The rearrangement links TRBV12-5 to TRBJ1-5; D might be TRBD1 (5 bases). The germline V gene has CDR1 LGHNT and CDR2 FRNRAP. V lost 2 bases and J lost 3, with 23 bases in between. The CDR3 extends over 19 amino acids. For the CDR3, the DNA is TGTGCTAGTGGTTTGATAATCTCGGGACGGAGAAACTTCAATCAGCCCCAGCATTTT. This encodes CASGLIISGRRNFNQPQHF. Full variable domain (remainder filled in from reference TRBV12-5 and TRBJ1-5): DARVTQTPRHKVTEMGQEVTMRCQPILGHNTVFWYRQTMMQGLELLAYFRNRAPLDDSGMPKDRFSAEMPDATLATLKIQPSEPRDSAVYFCASGLIISGRRNFNQPQHFGDGTRLSIL.

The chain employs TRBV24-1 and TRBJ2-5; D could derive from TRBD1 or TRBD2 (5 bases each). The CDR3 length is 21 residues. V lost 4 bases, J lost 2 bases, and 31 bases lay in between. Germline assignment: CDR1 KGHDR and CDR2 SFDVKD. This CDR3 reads CATSDPERNRGGQGKQETQYF. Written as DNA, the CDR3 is TGTGCCACCAGTGACCCCGAGCGCAATCGGGGCGGTCAGGGTAAACAAGAGACCCAGTACTTC.

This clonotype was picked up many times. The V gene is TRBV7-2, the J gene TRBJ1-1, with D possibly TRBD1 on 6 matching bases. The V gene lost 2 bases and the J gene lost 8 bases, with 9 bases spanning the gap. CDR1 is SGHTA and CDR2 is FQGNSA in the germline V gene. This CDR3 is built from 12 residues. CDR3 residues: CASSLRGSEAFF. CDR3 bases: TGTGCCAGCAGCTTAAGGGGGTCCGAAGCTTTCTTT.

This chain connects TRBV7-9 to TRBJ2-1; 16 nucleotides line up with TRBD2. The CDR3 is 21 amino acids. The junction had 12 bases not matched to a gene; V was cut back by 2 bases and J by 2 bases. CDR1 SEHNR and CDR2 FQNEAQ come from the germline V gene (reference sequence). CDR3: CASSLPKLGLAGGGTYNEQFF. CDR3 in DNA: TGTGCCAGCAGCTTACCCAAACTGGGACTAGCGGGAGGGGGTACCTACAATGAGCAGTTCTTC.

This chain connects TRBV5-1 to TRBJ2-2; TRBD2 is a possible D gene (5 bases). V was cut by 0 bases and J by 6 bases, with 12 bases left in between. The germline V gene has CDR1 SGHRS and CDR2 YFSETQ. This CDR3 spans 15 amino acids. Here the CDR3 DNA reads TGCGCCAGCAGCTTGGCCGTGGGAGATCCCGGGGAGCTGTTTTTT. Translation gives CASSLAVGDPGELFF. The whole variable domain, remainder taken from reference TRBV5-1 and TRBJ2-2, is KAGVTQTPRYLIKTRGQQVTLSCSPISGHRSVSWYQQTPGQGLQFLFEYFSETQRNKGNFPGRFSGRQFSNSRSEMNVSTLELGDSALYLCASSLAVGDPGELFFGEGSRLTVL.